The 27 T cell receptor beta chains below all came from one sample that was sequenced in a study of blood T cells in healthy people across ages. Then a second PCR, running about 6 to 12 cycles, was carried out with a sample-barcoded 5' primer and a J-beta primer mix. A single record per CDR3 protein comes from TCRdb applying MiXCR to the 5' RACE reads. This sample carries some 900,000 distinct CDR3 sequences, about 30% of them seen once, and the ten largest clones take 17%. The sequencing input was blood. These receptor sequences come from a woman aged 80 or older in good health.

This clonotype was counted at least ten times. The CDR3 DNA follows: TGTGCCAGTCGAACAGCCTCCTACGAGCAGTACTTC. Residues: CASRTASYEQYF. The chain couples TRBV7-6 to TRBJ2-7; D unresolved. Germline V lookup: CDR1 SGHVS, CDR2 FNYEAQ. V was trimmed by 9 bases and J by 0 bases, leaving 9 bases between them. The CDR3 runs to 12 residues.

A few counts support this clonotype. A much more abundant neighbour one base away suggests this may be a read error. The chain links TRBV6-1 to TRBJ1-2; D might be TRBD1 (6 bases). This CDR3 has 14 residues. From germline, CDR1 is MNHNS and CDR2 SASEGT. CDR3 sequence reads: CASREVQGRVGYTF. CDR3 in DNA: TGTGCCAGCAGGGAAGTTCAGGGGCGAGTAGGCTACACCTTC.

There are a few counts of this clonotype. V usage is TRBV6-1 and J usage is TRBJ1-2; the D gene is possibly TRBD1 (6 bases). The CDR3 runs to 16 residues. With 3 bases removed from V and 0 bases from J, the gap between germline ends came to 14 bases. Germline CDR1 and CDR2: MNHNS and SASEGT. CDR3 sequence (DNA): TGTGCCAGCAGTGACGGACAGCTACTTCCTAACTATGGCTACACCTTC. Residues: CASSDGQLLPNYGYTF.

This clonotype occurred many times. The gene calls are TRBV6-2 or TRBV6-3 and TRBJ2-7, with D unclear. Germline V CDR1 and CDR2: MNHEY, SVGEGT. Trimming cost V 5 bases and J 7 bases, with 12 bases left between them. This CDR3 is 12 amino acids long. The CDR3 reads CASSAEAGEQYF. The CDR3 DNA follows: TGTGCCAGCAGTGCCGAAGCTGGGGAGCAGTACTTC.

The rearrangement links TRBV4-1 to TRBJ2-2, with TRBD1 identical over 9 bases. The junction had 12 bases not matched to a gene; V was cut back by 5 bases and J by 2 bases. CDR1 is MGHRA and CDR2 is YSYEKL in the germline V gene. The CDR3 totals 18 residues. The DNA for the CDR3 is TGCGCCAGCAGCGCGAAGGGCCAGACAGGGGGAAACACCGGGGAGCTGTTTTTT. Residues: CASSAKGQTGGNTGELFF.

This clonotype showed up many times. V and J are TRBV4-3 and TRBJ2-7, with TRBD1 as a possible D gene (6 bases). Looked up from germline, CDR1 is LGHNA and CDR2 is YSLEER. V lost 0 bases and J 3 bases, leaving 12 bases between the germline ends. This CDR3 contains 15 residues. The DNA for the CDR3 is TGCGCCAGCAGCCAAGAGTGGGGGCCCAGCTACGAGCAGTACTTC. Translated: CASSQEWGPSYEQYF.

V is TRBV4-3 and J is TRBJ2-7; TRBD2 matches at 10 bases. V dropped 2 bases and J dropped 6; count of bases not matched to a gene: 7. The CDR3 has 15 amino acids. CDR1 LGHNA and CDR2 YSLEER come from the germline V gene. The CDR3 nucleotides read TGCGCCAGCAGCCAATATCTAGCGGGAGAGTCCGAGCAGTACTTC. It is translated as CASSQYLAGESEQYF.

V and J are TRBV27 and TRBJ1-6; possibly TRBD1 for D (5 bases). The CDR3 runs 14 residues. Germline CDR1 and CDR2: MNHEY and SMNVEV (reference sequence). Trimming removed 3 bases from V and 8 bases from J, with 11 bases in between. CDR3 nucleotides: TGTGCCAGCAGTTTGGGGGGAGCCCATTCACCCCTCCACTTT. It yields the protein CASSLGGAHSPLHF.

A few counts support this clonotype. The V call is TRBV28, the J call TRBJ2-7, with 8 positions matching TRBD1. V dropped 4 bases and J dropped 12; count of bases not matched to a gene: 11. Germline-derived CDR1 and CDR2 are MDHEN and SYDVKM. This CDR3 has 13 amino acids. CDR3: CASSSDRGTPLYF. CDR3 DNA: TGTGCCAGCAGTTCCGACAGGGGTACCCCGCTGTACTTC.

Notes on this clonotype: Germline is not matched at one junction end, which may reflect a read error. The chain joins TRBV3-1 to TRBJ2-4; the D is unclear. CDR1 is LGHDT and CDR2 is YNNKEL in the germline V gene (reference sequence). The CDR3 is 16 amino acids. CDR3 sequence: CAGSPQRELAKNIQYF. The CDR3 nucleotides read TGTGCCGGCAGCCCCCAGCGTGAATTAGCCAAAAACATTCAGTACTTC.

The chain is built from TRBV29-1 and TRBJ1-4; 7 nucleotides align to TRBD1. CDR3 length: 13 amino acids. After removal of 4 bases from V and 10 bases from J, the junction contained 9 bases not matched to a gene. Germline CDR1 is SQVTM and CDR2 is ANQGSEA. The CDR3 region is CSVVVTGDGKLFF. DNA of the CDR3: TGCAGCGTTGTGGTCACAGGGGATGGAAAACTGTTTTTT.

The chain recombines TRBV20-1 with TRBJ1-4; TRBD1 matches 7 bases. The germline CDR1 and CDR2 sequences are DFQATT and SNEGSKA (reference sequence). The CDR3 sequence is 13 residues long. V dropped 3 bases and J dropped 8; count of bases not matched to a gene: 6. The CDR3 DNA sequence: TGCAGTGCTAGCTGGCAGGGGGGAGAAAAACTGTTTTTT. Its translation: CSASWQGGEKLFF.

This sequence joins TRBV20-1 and TRBJ1-6, with 9 positions matching TRBD1. V dropped 3 bases and J dropped 7; count of bases not matched to a gene: 4. The CDR3 contains 14 residues. Germline lookup yields CDR1 DFQATT and CDR2 SNEGSKA (reference sequence). The CDR3 bases are TGCAGTGCTAGCGGACAGGGGAACAATTCACCCCTCCACTTT. The encoded protein is CSASGQGNNSPLHF.

This clonotype was seen many times. V is TRBV4-3 and J is TRBJ2-6; possibly TRBD2 for D (6 bases). Trimming shortened V by 5 bases and J by 0 bases, and 14 bases separated the two germline ends. This CDR3 region has 17 residues. Germline CDR1 and CDR2: LGHNA and YSLEER. The CDR3 region has the DNA TGCGCCAGCAGCAACTTTCGCGGGGACTCTGGGGCCAACGTCCTGACTTTC. Protein: CASSNFRGDSGANVLTF.

This clonotype was counted a few times. This rearrangement joins TRBV2 to TRBJ2-2; D tentatively fits TRBD1 or TRBD2 (5 bases each). Germline CDR1 SNHLY, CDR2 FYNNEI. CDR3 length equals 15 residues. Trimming stripped 6 bases from V and 3 bases from J, with 14 bases between. DNA for the CDR3: TGTGCCAGCAGCGGGCGAGGGGAGCACACCGGGGAGCTGTTTTTT. Residues: CASSGRGEHTGELFF.

This clonotype was seen many times. The V and J genes are TRBV5-1 and TRBJ1-1; 10 nucleotides agree with TRBD1. Losses at the gene ends were 3 bases for V and 7 bases for J; bases not matched to a gene: 6. The CDR3 extends over 14 amino acids. Germline V gene lookup returns CDR1 SGHRS and CDR2 YFSETQ. The CDR3 nucleotides read TGCGCCAGCAGCTGGGGGACAGGGGTTGGTGAAGCTTTCTTT. This gives the protein CASSWGTGVGEAFF.

This clonotype has just a few counts. This may stem from a read error, because a much larger clone lies one nucleotide away. The V and J genes are TRBV9 and TRBJ2-5, with D perhaps matching TRBD1 (6 bases). Looked up from germline, CDR1 is SGDLS and CDR2 is YYNGEE. This CDR3 region has 13 residues. V lost 3 bases and J lost 11, with 17 bases in between. Written as DNA, the CDR3 is TGTGCCAGCAGCGGGACAGTTTCCAATGAGCAGTACTTC. Amino acid sequence: CASSGTVSNEQYF. The full variable domain, with the rest looked up from reference TRBV9 and TRBJ2-5, is DSGVTQTPKHLITATGQRVTLRCSPRSGDLSVYWYQQSLDQGLQFLIQYYNGEERAKGNILERFSAQQFPDLHSELNLSSLELGDSALYFCASSGTVSNEQYFGPGTRLLVL.

This chain links TRBV30 with TRBJ2-1; no clear D gene. Germline values: CDR1 GTSNPN, CDR2 SVGIG (reference sequence). Trimming left V 4 bases short and J 9 bases short, with 13 bases between. The CDR3 length is 12 residues. CDR3 residues: CAWTSLGTEQFF. As DNA, the CDR3 is TGTGCCTGGACCTCTTTGGGAACTGAGCAGTTCTTC.

V usage is TRBV3-1 and J usage is TRBJ1-6; no firm D call. Deletions cut 1 base from V and 1 base from J, with 5 bases between. This CDR3 contains 15 residues. Germline V gives CDR1 LGHDT, CDR2 YNNKEL (reference sequence). The CDR3: CASSQAPSYNSPLHF. The DNA of the CDR3 is TGTGCCAGCAGCCAAGCGCCGTCCTATAATTCACCCCTCCACTTT.

This clonotype was found a few times. A much larger clonotype is one base distant, so this may be a read error. The chain links TRBV29-1 to TRBJ2-1; D is tentatively TRBD1 or TRBD2 (6 bases each). The J call may be in error: the DNA end matches TRBJ2-7 better. Germline-derived CDR1 and CDR2 are SQVTM and ANQGSEA. CDR3 length equals 14 residues. DNA for the CDR3: TGCAGCGTCTGGGGGGCCAAATCCTACAATGAGCAGTACTTC. It is translated as CSVWGAKSYNEQYF.

The chain combines TRBV7-8 with TRBJ2-5; D possibly corresponds to TRBD2 (5 bases). Per germline, CDR1 SGHVS and CDR2 FQNEAQ. The CDR3 is 10 residues long. V was cut by 8 bases and J by 7 bases, with 8 bases left in between. The CDR3 region is CASGEGTQYF. For the CDR3, the DNA is TGTGCCAGCGGAGAGGGGACCCAGTACTTC.

This clonotype was picked up a small number of times. Because the CDR3's place on the DNA is in doubt, the DNA is left out and the CDR3 is given as listed by TCRdb. The rearrangement joins TRBV21-1 to TRBJ1-2. TRBV21-1 is a pseudogene segment. The CDR3 comprises 16 residues, both ends counted. CDR3 sequence: CASSIVARGANYGYTF.

This clonotype was recorded many times. The gene calls are TRBV10-3 and TRBJ2-5; possibly TRBD2 for D (5 bases). Germline assignment: CDR1 ENHRY and CDR2 SYGVKD. Deletions cut 8 bases from V and 6 bases from J, with 19 bases between. The length of the CDR3 is 14 residues. CDR3 sequence reads: CAISPGVEVKTQYF. CDR3 nucleotide sequence: TGTGCCATCTCCCCCGGGGTAGAGGTGAAGACCCAGTACTTC.

Concerning this clonotype: A much more abundant neighbour one base away suggests this may be a read error. The chain has TRBV6-2 or TRBV6-3 and TRBJ2-7; D is ambiguous. Between the trimmed V and J ends, which lost 10 bases and 8 bases, there was a span of 24 bases. CDR3 length equals 14 residues. The germline V gene encodes CDR1 MNHEY and CDR2 SVGEGT. The CDR3 protein is CANNSDGISAKQYF. The CDR3 DNA sequence: TGTGCCAACAACTCGGACGGAATCTCCGCCAAGCAGTACTTC.

This clonotype was recorded at least ten times. The chain joins TRBV7-9 to TRBJ2-6, with D unresolved. This CDR3 region has 13 residues. Between the trimmed V and J ends, which lost 7 bases and 0 bases, there was a span of 4 bases. The germline CDR1 and CDR2 sequences are SEHNR and FQNEAQ (reference sequence). CDR3 DNA: TGTGCCAGCACCATCTCTGGGGCCAACGTCCTGACTTTC. Protein product: CASTISGANVLTF.

A few counts support this clonotype. With a much larger clone just one base away, this may be a read error. V usage is TRBV29-1 and J usage is TRBJ2-7; a weak D match, TRBD1 (5 bases). The germline gives CDR1 SQVTM, CDR2 ANQGSEA. The CDR3 contains 10 residues. The CDR3 DNA reads as TGCGGCGTGACAGAAGAGCCCCAGTACTTC. Its protein is CGVTEEPQYF.

The chain employs TRBV29-1 and TRBJ1-3; D not resolved. CDR3 length equals 15 residues. CDR1 and CDR2 (germline): SQVTM, ANQGSEA. V shed 0 bases and J shed 4 bases, with 13 bases lying between them. CDR3 sequence (DNA): TGCAGCGTTGAAGATGGGAAGGGTCCAGGAAACACCATATATTTT. Translation: CSVEDGKGPGNTIYF. Full variable domain (outside the CDR3, taken from reference TRBV29-1 and TRBJ1-3): SAVISQKPSRDICQRGTSLTIQCQVDSQVTMMFWYRQQPGQSLTLIATANQGSEATYESGFVIDKFPISRPNLTFSTLTVSNMSPEDSSIYLCSVEDGKGPGNTIYFGEGSWLTVV.